The source of this TCR beta chain is a study of cytomegalovirus exposure and HLA in healthy donors. In the PCR, 60 Vbeta and 13 Jbeta primers were used. Produced via immunoSEQ multiplex PCR; TCRdb's table is partial and in-frame only. The sample has around 150,000 clones, 60% to 75% seen once. The study's findings and limits: About 87% or about 30% of the time was how often most TCR beta V segments were productive, according to an earlier analysis. In a later analysis, specific HLA alleles were associated with 16,000 or so TCR beta sequences at a 0.05 false discovery rate. A few CMV-associated chains were confirmed in vitro to be specific for CMV antigens.

This clone was seen once. Its matching antigen is unknown. The origin of this receptor is a human donor in good health. The sequencing sample was made of PBMCs.

The CDR3 DNA sequence: TGTGCCAGCAGCCCTAGCGGGCCCAACGAGCAGTACTTC. This codes for CASSPSGPNEQYF. The chain is built from TRBV7-3 and TRBJ2-5; 8 bases line up with TRBD2. The better agreement between TRBJ2-7 and the DNA end casts doubt on the J call. This CDR3 has 13 residues. CDR1 and CDR2 (germline): SGHTA, FQGTGA.